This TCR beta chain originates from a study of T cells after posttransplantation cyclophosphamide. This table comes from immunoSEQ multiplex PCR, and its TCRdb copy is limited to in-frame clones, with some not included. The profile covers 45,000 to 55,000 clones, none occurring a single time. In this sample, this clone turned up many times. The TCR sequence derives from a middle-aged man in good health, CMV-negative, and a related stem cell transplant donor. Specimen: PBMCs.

The CDR3 nucleotides read TGTGCCTGGAGTGACGGGAACACTGAAGCTTTCTTT. It yields the protein CAWSDGNTEAFF. The rearrangement links TRBV30 to TRBJ1-1; no reliable D call. The CDR3 is 12 amino acids. The germline gives CDR1 GTSNPN, CDR2 SVGIG (reference sequence). V lost 1 base, J lost 1 base, and 4 bases lay in between.